These 17 T cell receptor beta chains originate from one sample sequenced in a study of T cells in women clearing cervical HPV infection. Assay: immunoSEQ multiplex PCR; the TCRdb copy retains only in-frame clones and omits some. With about 19,000 clones in the sample, the ten largest clones hold 15% to 20%. Sequencing was done on a sample of blood buffy coat. These receptors were collected from a woman aged 18-70 years with a cervical HPV16 infection that either progressed to CIN3+ or cleared (not recorded which).

To note about this clone: The sequence runs out 3 residues before the end of the CDR3; the remainder is reconstructed from the germline J gene. The chain combines TRBV12-3 or TRBV12-4 with TRBJ2-3, with 14 positions matching TRBD2. CDR3 size: 17 residues. V was clipped by 6 bases and J by 2 bases; unmatched bases: 7. The DNA read from the CDR3 is TGTGCCAGCAGCCCCCCGACTAGCGGGGGGGTCACAGATACG. Residues: CASSPPTSGGVTDT. The whole CDR3 is CASSPPTSGGVTDTQYF.

Notes on this clone: The read finishes 3 residues shy of the CDR3 end, and the germline J gene is used to complete it. The J gene is TRBJ2-3, the V gene TRBV7-2; D gene uncertain. Germline CDR1 and CDR2: SGHTA and FQGNSA. This CDR3 has 11 residues. The chain's CDR3 is CASSFQETQYF. The CDR3 DNA, read in part, is TGTGCCAGCAGCTTTCAGGAGACG.

Comments on this clone: The read terminates 3 residues before the CDR3 end, so the remaining end is supplied by the germline J gene. The rearrangement uses TRBV5-1 and TRBJ2-7; D call uncertain. V lost 2 bases to trimming and J lost 0 bases, with 6 bases between them. Germline CDR1 reads SGHRS; CDR2 reads YFSETQ. The CDR3 has 13 amino acids. The covered CDR3 bases are TGCGCCAGCAGCTTACCCAGCTCCTACGAG. Translated, it gives CASSLPSSYE. The entire CDR3 protein is CASSLPSSYEQYF.

On this clone: One junction end disagrees with the germline gene, perhaps due to a read error. The read falls 3 residues short of the CDR3 end, and the missing part is taken from the germline J gene. This chain joins TRBV7-7 and TRBJ2-7; 10 bases align to TRBD1. Germline CDR1 reads SSHAT; CDR2 reads FNYEAQ (reference sequence). CDR3 length equals 14 residues. Partial CDR3 DNA: TGTGCTAGCAGCCAGGGACAGGGGTACTACGAG. Encoded protein: CASSQGQGYYE. The CDR3 as a whole reads CASSQGQGYYEQYF.

Concerning this clone: The missing CDR3 end, 3 residues past where the read stops, is filled in from the germline J gene. The chain links TRBV5-4 to TRBJ2-7, with 11 bases identical to TRBD2. V was pared by 2 bases and J by 3 bases, with 4 bases of the junction left unmatched. The CDR3 is made up of 15 amino acids. Germline CDR1 SGHNT, CDR2 YYREEE (reference sequence). CDR3 region: CASSFGGTSGYEQYF. The CDR3 DNA, read in part, is TGTGCCAGCAGCTTTGGGGGGACTAGCGGCTACGAG.

To note about this clone: The read terminates 3 residues ahead of where the CDR3 ends, so the germline J gene completes it. The chain recombines TRBV20-1 with TRBJ2-1, with D possibly TRBD2 on 5 matching bases. The CDR3 extends over 14 amino acids. Deletions cut 5 bases from V and 0 bases from J, with 11 bases between. Per germline, CDR1 DFQATT and CDR2 SNEGSKA (reference sequence). CDR3 DNA (partial): TGCAGTGCTCGTTTAGCGAGCTCCTACAATGAG. Amino acid sequence: CSARLASSYNE. The entire CDR3 sequence reads CSARLASSYNEQFF.

About this clone itself: The DNA ends 3 residues before the CDR3 does, and the rest of the CDR3 is filled in from the germline J gene. The chain recombines TRBV19 with TRBJ1-2, with D possibly TRBD1 on 6 matching bases. Germline V gives CDR1 LNHDA, CDR2 SQIVND (reference sequence). The CDR3 totals 15 residues. The DNA read from the CDR3 is TGTGCCAGTAGTATGGCGGCAGGGGACACAGATACC. Its protein product is CASSMAAGDTDT. The entire CDR3 protein reads CASSMAAGDTDTYTF. Supplemented by reference TRBV19 and TRBJ1-2, the full variable domain reads DGGITQSPKYLFRKEGQNVTLSCEQNLNHDAMYWYRQDPGQGLRLIYYSQIVNDFQKGDIAEGYSVSREKKESFPLTVTSAQKNPTAFYLCASSMAAGDTDTYTFGSGTRLTVV.

Note on this clone: Coverage ceases 3 residues before the CDR3 finishes, and the germline J gene fills in the end. This sequence joins TRBV7-8 and TRBJ2-5, with a weak D call TRBD2 (7 bases). V was clipped by 10 bases and J by 0 bases, with 18 bases between them. The germline gives CDR1 SGHVS, CDR2 FQNEAQ. The CDR3 loop spans 15 amino acids. The CDR3 is CATLPRGGYQETQYF. Partial CDR3 DNA: TGTGCCACCCTGCCGAGGGGGGGGTACCAAGAGACC.

In regard to this clone: The CDR3 end falls 3 residues outside the read, so it is completed with the germline J gene. This rearrangement joins TRBV7-2 to TRBJ1-2, with 8 positions matching TRBD1. Germline values: CDR1 SGHTA, CDR2 FQGNSA. The CDR3 has 15 amino acids. V shed 4 bases and J 4 bases; nucleotides not matched to a gene: 8. CDR3 DNA, as far as it was read: TGTGCCAGCAGCTCGATGACAGGGGCAGGCTATGGC. This translates into CASSSMTGAGYG. The full-length CDR3 reads as CASSSMTGAGYGYTF.

CDR3 loop: CASSLTGSTNEKLFF. The part of the CDR3 DNA that was read is TGCGCCAGCAGCTTGACCGGGTCAACTAATGAAAAG. The rearrangement joins TRBV5-1 to TRBJ2-2; D unclear. The CDR3 end is not reached by the read, which stops 3 residues before it; the germline J gene fills it in. The V gene's germline CDR1 is SGHRS and CDR2 YFSETQ. This CDR3 comprises 15 residues. Together with reference TRBV5-1 and TRBJ2-2, the CDR3 gives the full variable domain: KAGVTQTPRYLIKTRGQQVTLSCSPISGHRSVSWYQQTPGQGLQFLFEYFSETQRNKGNFPGRFSGRQFSNSRSEMNVSTLELGDSALYLCASSLTGSTNEKLFFGEGSRLTVL.

A note on this clone: The read gets to within 3 residues of the CDR3 end, and the germline J gene fills in the rest. This sequence joins TRBV7-2 and TRBJ2-2; D ambiguous. This CDR3 has 14 residues. CDR1 is SGHTA, CDR2 FQGNSA, per germline. Incomplete CDR3 DNA: TGTGCCAGCAGCTTCTTTCAGGAGAATTCACCG. Translation: CASSFFQENSP. The entire CDR3 is CASSFFQENSPLFF.

Remarks on this clone: The read finishes 3 residues shy of the CDR3 end, and the germline J gene is used to complete it. This chain links TRBV30 with TRBJ1-5; TRBD1 aligns across 8 bases. Losses at the gene ends were 4 bases for V and 4 bases for J; bases not matched to a gene: 3. Germline V CDR1 and CDR2: GTSNPN, SVGIG (reference sequence). This CDR3 is built from 13 residues. CDR3 DNA (partial): TGTGCCTGGACAGGGGGCTGGAATCAGCCC. Translated, it gives CAWTGGWNQP. The entire CDR3 is CAWTGGWNQPQHF.

As concerns this clone: The CDR3 end lies 3 residues beyond the end of the read and is filled in from the germline J gene. The chain uses TRBV10-1 and TRBJ1-1, with D unclear. The CDR3 covers 14 residues. The germline gives CDR1 WNHNN, CDR2 SYGVQD (reference sequence). CDR3 in amino acids: CASSESRRWPTAFF. CDR3 DNA (partial): TGCGCCAGCAGTGAGAGCAGGAGGTGGCCGACG.

Notes on this clone: An end of the junction does not agree with germline; a read error may underlie this. Read sequence stops 3 residues before the CDR3 end, and the germline J gene provides the missing end. Other DNA sequences from this sample encode an identical CDR3 as well. The chain recombines TRBV7-2 with TRBJ1-3, with D uncertain. CDR3 length: 12 residues. Germline CDR1 and CDR2: SGHTA and FQGNSA. The part of the CDR3 DNA that was read is TGTGCCAGCAGCTTAGTTGGCAACATC. Amino acids: CASSLVGNI. The whole CDR3 protein reads CASSLVGNIIYF. Together with reference TRBV7-2 and TRBJ1-3, the CDR3 gives the full variable domain: GAGVSQSPSNKVTEKGKDVELRCDPISGHTALYWYRQSLGQGLEFLIYFQGNSAPDKSGLPSDRFSAERTGGSVSTLTIQRTQQEDSAVYLCASSLVGNIIYFGEGSWLTVV.

Notes on this clone: The read comes to an end 3 residues before the CDR3 does, leaving the germline J gene to fill in the end. The chain recombines TRBV3-1 (or the pseudogene TRBV3-2) with TRBJ1-2; D possibly corresponds to TRBD1 (5 bases). Germline CDR1 and CDR2: LGHDT and YNNKEL (reference sequence). There are 15 residues in the CDR3. Trimming removed 0 bases from V and 4 bases from J, with 12 bases in between. Partial CDR3 DNA: TGTGCCAGCAGCCAAGATCCTCAGGGCTTCTATGGC. This gives the protein CASSQDPQGFYG. The full CDR3 reads CASSQDPQGFYGYTF.

Notes on this clone: The CDR3 extends 3 residues past the end of the read, so its final part is completed from the germline J gene. The J gene is TRBJ2-3, the V gene TRBV30; no clear D gene. CDR1 is GTSNPN and CDR2 is SVGIG in the germline V gene (reference sequence). CDR3 size: 15 residues. The CDR3 bases that were read are TGTGCCTGGAGTCCATCATCCAGTAAAGTGCCGCCG. Encoded protein: CAWSPSSSKVPP. The complete CDR3 protein is CAWSPSSSKVPPQYF.

About this clone itself: The read falls 3 residues short of the CDR3 end, and the missing part is taken from the germline J gene. The chain couples TRBV6-2 or TRBV6-3 to TRBJ2-4; 10 bases are shared with TRBD1. In germline, CDR1 is MNHEY, CDR2 SVGEGT. With 5 bases clipped from V and 8 bases from J, the junction kept 6 bases outside the gene matches. The CDR3 length is 14 residues. The CDR3: CASSTGQGMDIQYF. The DNA read from the CDR3 is TGTGCCAGCAGTACGGGACAGGGGATGGACATT.